A selection of T cell receptor beta chains follows, all from one sample in a study of OX40 agonist ivuxolimab in advanced cancers. Only in-frame clones appear in the TCRdb table, and some are missing; sequencing was by immunoSEQ multiplex PCR. The sample lists about 53,000 clones; roughly 84% were seen once. The specimen was CD4+ or CD8+ T cells sorted from blood, collected in a trial of the OX40 agonist ivuxolimab. The receptors come from an adult with an advanced solid tumor such as melanoma, head and neck, liver or kidney cancer. Each CDR3 is given with its conserved first and last residue.

J | V | CDR3
TRBJ1-4 | TRBV11-2 | CASSLTQGVREKLFF
TRBJ2-2 | TRBV4-1 | CASSQEGLAGASNTGELFF
TRBJ1-6 | TRBV5-1 | CASSLHGNNSPLHF
TRBJ1-1 | TRBV29-1 | CSVLVFNTEAFF
TRBJ2-3 | TRBV11-2 | CASSLGGLNTDTQYF
TRBJ1-5 | TRBV18 | CASSPRREGNQPQHF
TRBJ1-4 | TRBV7-8 | CASSPGGGATNEKLFF
TRBJ2-1 | TRBV6-1 | CASSEREGSYNEQFF
TRBJ2-3 | TRBV5-1 | CASSLGDTQYF
TRBJ2-7 | TRBV5-6 | CASSFSTSLEQYF
TRBJ1-1 | TRBV10-1 | CASSPGGLNTEAFF
TRBJ2-7 | TRBV15 | CATSRQVSAYEQYF
TRBJ2-7 | TRBV23-1 | CARWDIPYEQYF
TRBJ2-1 | TRBV11-2 | CASSSLNGGGEQFF
TRBJ1-1 | TRBV7-9 | CASSLGPLNTEAFF
TRBJ1-1 | TRBV7-9 | CASSLAPGVGQAFF
TRBJ2-3 | TRBV19 | CASSMVRGTGTDTQYF
TRBJ2-7 | TRBV14 | CASSQGWGAQYEQYF
TRBJ1-1 | TRBV19 | CASKANVNTEAFF
TRBJ2-5 | TRBV4-1 | CASSRGAGGQETQYF
TRBJ1-3 | TRBV28 | CASSFGGDTIYF
TRBJ2-7 | TRBV6-6 | CASKRDLGEGQYF
TRBJ1-3 | TRBV4-1 | CASSHPGDYSGNTIYF
TRBJ1-5 | TRBV6-1 | CASVLTDSNQPQHF
TRBJ1-3 | TRBV6-5 | CASSYSTGIGNTIYF
TRBJ1-1 | TRBV27 | CASSLPDRGGTEAFF
TRBJ2-7 | TRBV10-3 | CAISAAAGSSYEQYF
TRBJ1-2 | TRBV7-3 | CASSPTGIYGYTF
TRBJ2-2 | TRBV5-1 | CASKGTGNTGELFF
TRBJ1-2 | TRBV15 | CATSSRNREGYGYTF
TRBJ2-1 | TRBV2 | CASHQGDSSYNEQFF
TRBJ2-5 | TRBV6-5 | CASSYGTSGSETQYF
TRBJ1-2 | TRBV6-1 | CASSEETGVNYGYTF
TRBJ1-5 | TRBV6-5 | CASSYSRSNQPQHF
TRBJ2-7 | TRBV28 | CASSPGSYEQYF
TRBJ2-7 | TRBV6-1 | CASNRLARSSYEQYF
TRBJ1-2 | TRBV7-9 | CASSLRVSGYGYTF
TRBJ2-5 | TRBV27 | CASREHGGVQETQYF
TRBJ2-2 | TRBV27 | CASSLSVQANTGELFF
TRBJ2-3 | TRBV19 | CASSIGQYPTDTQYF
TRBJ2-1 | TRBV5-1 | CASSVAGVAYNEQFF
TRBJ1-1 | TRBV30 | CAWSRGQTVSAFF
TRBJ2-3 | TRBV10-3 | CAGRRQGSTDTQYF
TRBJ1-2 | TRBV27 | CASSSTLGGYTF
TRBJ2-2 | TRBV7-3 | CASSIKQGTGELFF
TRBJ1-1 | TRBV7-3 | CASSPQGAGAEAFF
TRBJ1-2 | TRBV2 | CASSGTDYGYTF